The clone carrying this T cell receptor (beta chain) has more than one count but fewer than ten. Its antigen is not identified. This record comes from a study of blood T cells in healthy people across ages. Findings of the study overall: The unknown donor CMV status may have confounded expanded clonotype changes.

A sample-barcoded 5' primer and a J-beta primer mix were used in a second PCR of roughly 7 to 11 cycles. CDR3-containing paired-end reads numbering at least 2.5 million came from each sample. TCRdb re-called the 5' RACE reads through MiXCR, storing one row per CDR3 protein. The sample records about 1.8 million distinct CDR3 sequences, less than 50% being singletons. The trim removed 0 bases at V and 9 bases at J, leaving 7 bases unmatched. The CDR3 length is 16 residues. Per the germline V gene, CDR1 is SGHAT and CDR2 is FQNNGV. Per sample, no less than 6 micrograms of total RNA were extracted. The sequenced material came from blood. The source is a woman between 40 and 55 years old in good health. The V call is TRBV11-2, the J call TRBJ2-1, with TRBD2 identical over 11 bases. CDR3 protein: CASSLDGIAGGSEQFF. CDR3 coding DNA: TGTGCCAGCAGCTTAGATGGTATAGCGGGGGGGAGTGAGCAGTTCTTC. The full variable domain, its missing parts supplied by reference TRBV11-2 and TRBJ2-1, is EAGVAQSPRYKIIEKRQSVAFWCNPISGHATLYWYQQILGQGPKLLIQFQNNGVVDDSQLPKDRFSAERLKGVDSTLKIQPAKLEDSAVYLCASSLDGIAGGSEQFFGPGTRLTVL.